This is a list of T cell receptor beta chains from one sample in a study of T cell repertoires in cytomegalovirus infection. Via MiXCR, TCRdb re-called the reads, giving one row per CDR3 protein. The table lists 300,000 or so distinct CDR3 sequences, about 9.2% of them singletons. The sequenced sample was PBMCs. The receptors come from a human donor in good health (CMV status not recorded). Some clones in this sample may be carry-over from other donors' samples. Both conserved end residues are part of each CDR3. A D gene is named only where the DNA matches it firmly. Clone size is stated in some rows and not others, as once, few, many or a class when expanded.

many | - | TRBJ1-1 | TRBV6-1 | CASSDRAEGAEAFF | TGTGCCAGCAGTGATAGGGCGGAGGGGGCTGAAGCTTTCTTT
many | TRBD1 | TRBJ1-6 | TRBV28 | CASSYPSSGQGYSPLHF | TGTGCCAGCAGTTACCCCAGTTCCGGACAGGGTTATTCACCCCTCCACTTT
many | - | TRBJ1-6 | TRBV29-1 | CSVGAGDNSPLHF | TGCAGCGTTGGGGCAGGGGATAATTCACCCCTCCACTTT
many | TRBD2 | TRBJ2-1 | TRBV7-9 | CASSSRPGLAGSSSYNEQFF | TGTGCCAGCAGCTCCCGCCCGGGACTAGCGGGTTCAAGCTCCTACAATGAGCAGTTCTTC
many | - | TRBJ2-3 | TRBV28 | CASHNQPDTQYF | TGTGCCAGCCATAATCAACCAGATACGCAGTATTTT
few | TRBD1 | TRBJ2-5 | TRBV3-1 | CASSSGTGSRTQYF | TGTGCCAGCAGCTCTGGGACAGGGAGTCGGACCCAGTACTTC
few | - | TRBJ2-7 | TRBV12-3/TRBV12-4 | CASLGEAYEQYF | TGTGCCAGCTTGGGAGAGGCCTACGAGCAGTACTTC
many | - | TRBJ2-3 | TRBV28 | CASIGSSTDTQYF | TGTGCCAGCATCGGCAGTAGCACAGATACGCAGTATTTT
many | TRBD1 | TRBJ1-2 | TRBV27 | CASSMGQRSYGYTF | TGTGCCAGCAGTATGGGACAGCGAAGCTATGGCTACACCTTC
- | TRBD2 | TRBJ2-5 | TRBV19 | CASSSGLAETQYF | TGTGCCAGTTCCTCAGGACTAGCCGAGACCCAGTACTTC
- | TRBD1 | TRBJ2-5 | TRBV20-1 | CSAPVGTGIQETQYF | TGCAGTGCTCCCGTCGGGACAGGGATACAAGAGACCCAGTACTTC
many | - | TRBJ1-1 | TRBV7-2 | CASTLGGGLNTEAFF | TGTGCCAGCACCCTAGGAGGCGGCCTGAACACTGAAGCTTTCTTT
many | - | TRBJ2-1 | TRBV6-1 | CAPSRGQGGNEQFF | TGTGCCCCGTCCCGGGGGCAGGGGGGAAATGAGCAGTTCTTC
many | TRBD1 | TRBJ1-3 | TRBV5-5 | CASSLDRGSGNTIYF | TGTGCCAGCAGCTTGGACAGGGGGTCTGGAAACACCATATATTTT
many | - | TRBJ2-1 | TRBV10-3 | CAISEGAGRFF | TGTGCCATCAGTGAAGGAGCCGGACGGTTCTTC
many | - | TRBJ2-3 | TRBV6-1 | CASSATADTQYF | TGTGCCAGCAGTGCGACAGCAGATACGCAGTATTTT
many | TRBD1 | TRBJ1-4 | TRBV18 | CASSADRGWNEKLFF | TGTGCCAGCTCAGCCGACAGGGGGTGGAATGAAAAACTGTTTTTT
many | - | TRBJ2-7 | TRBV5-8 | CASSLTGFHEQYF | TGTGCCAGCAGCTTGACAGGGTTCCACGAGCAGTACTTC
many | - | TRBJ2-5 | TRBV7-2 | CASSHRLEKQETQYF | TGTGCCAGCAGTCACCGTCTGGAGAAACAAGAGACCCAGTACTTC
many | - | TRBJ2-2 | TRBV7-8 | CASSLNRGNTGELFF | TGTGCCAGCAGCTTAAATCGGGGAAACACCGGGGAGCTGTTTTTT
many | - | TRBJ1-1 | TRBV15 | CATSRGKGENTEAFF | TGTGCCACCAGCAGAGGGAAGGGAGAGAACACTGAAGCTTTCTTT
few | TRBD1 | TRBJ2-2 | TRBV5-4 | CASSNWTGGNTGELFF | TGTGCCAGCAGCAATTGGACAGGGGGTAACACCGGGGAGCTGTTTTTT
many | - | TRBJ1-5 | TRBV2 | CASARDQPQHF | TGTGCCAGTGCAAGAGATCAGCCCCAGCATTTT
many | TRBD1 | TRBJ2-2 | TRBV27 | CASSFNEGASTGELFF | TGTGCCAGCAGTTTCAATGAGGGGGCGAGCACCGGGGAGCTGTTTTTT
few | TRBD1 | TRBJ1-2 | TRBV20-1 | CSAPVGTGNYGYTF | TGCAGTGCCCCGGTCGGGACAGGCAACTATGGCTACACCTTC
few | - | TRBJ2-6 | TRBV2 | CASSAEPASGANVLTF | TGTGCCAGCAGTGCTGAACCAGCCTCTGGGGCCAACGTCCTGACTTTC
- | - | TRBJ1-1 | TRBV25-1 | CASSNTQGNTEAFF | TGTGCCAGCAGTAATACACAGGGGAACACTGAAGCTTTCTTT
many | - | TRBJ1-1 | TRBV29-1 | CSVARSTEAFF | TGCAGCGTTGCACGCAGCACTGAAGCTTTCTTT
many | TRBD1 | TRBJ2-3 | TRBV7-9 | CASSLVSGDRDTQYF | TGTGCCAGCAGCTTAGTCTCCGGGGACAGAGATACGCAGTATTTT
many | TRBD1 | TRBJ1-1 | TRBV19 | CASTFRTGNMNTEAFF | TGTGCCAGTACCTTCCGGACAGGAAACATGAACACTGAAGCTTTCTTT
many | - | TRBJ2-3 | TRBV6-5 | CASSSGSTGTDTQYF | TGTGCCAGCAGCTCGGGCTCGACTGGCACAGATACGCAGTATTTT
many | - | TRBJ2-3 | TRBV20-1 | CSARVPPPSGKYTDTQYF | TGCAGTGCTAGAGTCCCCCCCCCGTCCGGAAAATACACAGATACGCAGTATTTT
few | TRBD1 | TRBJ2-2 | TRBV20-1 | CSARSGGRKTGELFF | TGCAGTGCTAGATCAGGGGGTAGGAAAACCGGGGAGCTGTTTTTT
many | - | TRBJ1-1 | TRBV2 | CASSLFGDTEAFF | TGTGCCAGCAGCCTATTTGGGGACACTGAAGCTTTCTTT
many | - | TRBJ2-5 | TRBV19 | CASSPGDLSLEETQYF | TGTGCCAGTAGTCCAGGTGACCTCTCCCTGGAAGAGACCCAGTACTTC
many | - | TRBJ1-1 | TRBV28 | CASSLGTLDTEAFF | TGTGCCAGCAGCCTCGGGACTCTAGACACTGAAGCTTTCTTT
many | TRBD1 | TRBJ2-7 | TRBV6-6 | CASSDDSGRQGFFYEQYF | TGTGCCAGCAGCGACGACTCTGGGAGACAGGGATTTTTCTACGAGCAGTACTTC
many | - | TRBJ2-2 | TRBV28 | CASAVGGLNTGELFF | TGTGCCAGCGCTGTGGGGGGGCTAAACACCGGGGAGCTGTTTTTT
few | TRBD2 | TRBJ2-2 | TRBV27 | CASRGTITGELFF | TGTGCCAGCAGAGGGACTATAACCGGGGAGCTGTTTTTT
many | TRBD1 | TRBJ1-5 | TRBV7-9 | CASNRQGDQPQHF | TGTGCCAGCAATCGACAGGGGGATCAGCCCCAGCATTTT
many | - | TRBJ2-3 | TRBV10-3 | CAITGGGTDTQYF | TGTGCCATCACCGGCGGGGGCACAGATACGCAGTATTTT
many | - | TRBJ2-4 | TRBV2 | CASSEEGRTGGIQYF | TGTGCCAGCAGTGAAGAGGGGAGGACAGGTGGAATTCAGTACTTC
many | - | TRBJ2-5 | TRBV18 | CARRNRDPPSLMETQYF | TGTGCCAGGAGGAATCGGGACCCACCTTCCCTCATGGAGACCCAGTACTTC
many | TRBD1 | TRBJ2-1 | TRBV6-5 | CASSLGRGLNNEQFF | TGTGCCAGCAGTTTGGGCAGGGGGCTTAACAATGAGCAGTTCTTC
- | - | TRBJ1-5 | TRBV20-1 | CSARDLRTGPNQPQHF | TGCAGTGCTAGAGACTTACGGACTGGCCCCAATCAGCCCCAGCATTTT
- | - | TRBJ1-1 | TRBV14 | CASSQAPGPADTEAFF | TGTGCCAGCAGCCAGGCCCCCGGGCCGGCGGACACTGAAGCTTTCTTT
many | TRBD1 | TRBJ1-2 | TRBV20-1 | CSARYWTGGNYGYTF | TGCAGTGCTAGATATTGGACAGGGGGCAACTATGGCTACACCTTC
few | - | TRBJ1-6 | TRBV20-1 | CSARDLDFDSPLHF | TGCAGTGCTAGAGATTTGGACTTCGATTCACCCCTCCACTTT
- | TRBD1 | TRBJ1-5 | TRBV20-1 | CSAPGQAEKPQHF | TGCAGTGCACCGGGACAGGCGGAGAAGCCCCAGCATTTT
- | - | TRBJ1-6 | TRBV5-1 | CASSMNFRSYNSPLHF | TGCGCCAGCAGCATGAATTTCAGGAGCTATAATTCACCCCTCCACTTT
many | - | TRBJ2-1 | TRBV24-1 | CATSDPGLNGYNEQFF | TGTGCCACCAGTGATCCGGGCCTGAACGGGTACAATGAGCAGTTCTTC
many | TRBD1 | TRBJ1-5 | TRBV5-6 | CASSLKQGAGQPQHF | TGTGCCAGCAGCTTGAAACAGGGGGCAGGTCAGCCCCAGCATTTT
- | TRBD2 | TRBJ2-1 | TRBV20-1 | CSASSGGGGWDEQFF | TGCAGTGCCTCTAGCGGGGGGGGGGGTTGGGATGAGCAGTTCTTC
many | - | TRBJ2-3 | TRBV7-9 | CASSFGDKNSDTQYF | TGTGCCAGCAGCTTTGGGGACAAGAACTCGGATACGCAGTATTTT
many | - | TRBJ2-1 | TRBV7-6 | CASSLGAFNEQFF | TGTGCCAGCAGCTTAGGGGCTTTCAATGAGCAGTTCTTC
many | TRBD1 | TRBJ1-4 | TRBV28 | CASGDADRDEKLFF | TGTGCCAGCGGGGACGCGGACAGGGATGAAAAACTGTTTTTT